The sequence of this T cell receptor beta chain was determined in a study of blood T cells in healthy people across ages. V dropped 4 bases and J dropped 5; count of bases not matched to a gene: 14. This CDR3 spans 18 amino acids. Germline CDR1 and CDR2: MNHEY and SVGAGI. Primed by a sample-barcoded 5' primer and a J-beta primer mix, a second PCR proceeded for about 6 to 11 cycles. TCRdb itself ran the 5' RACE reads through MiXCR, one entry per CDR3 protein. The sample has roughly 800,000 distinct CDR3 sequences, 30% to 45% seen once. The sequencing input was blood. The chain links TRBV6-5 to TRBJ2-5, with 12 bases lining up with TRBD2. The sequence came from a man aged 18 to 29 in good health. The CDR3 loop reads CASSSGLAGNLKGETQYF. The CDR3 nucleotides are TGTGCCAGCAGTTCCGGACTAGCGGGGAATCTCAAAGGGGAGACCCAGTACTTC.